This entry lists 18 T cell receptor beta chains sequenced from one sample in a study of blood T cells in healthy people across ages. Sample-barcoded 5' priming and a J-beta primer mix drove a second PCR of about 6 to 12 cycles. TCRdb passed the 5' RACE reads through MiXCR, listing each CDR3 protein once. The table includes some 1.5 million distinct CDR3 sequences, about 30% detected once. The sequencing input was blood. All receptors derive from a woman in her 30s in good health.

The chain has TRBV20-1 and TRBJ2-1; D is possibly TRBD2 (6 bases). V shed 0 bases and J shed 8 bases, with 17 bases lying between them. The CDR3 totals 15 residues. CDR1 and CDR2 (germline): DFQATT, SNEGSKA (reference sequence). The CDR3 here is CSARDPNGSLDEQFF. DNA of the CDR3: TGCAGTGCTAGAGATCCTAACGGGAGCTTAGATGAGCAGTTCTTC.

The chain combines TRBV3-1 with TRBJ2-3; 11 nucleotides align to TRBD2. CDR3 size: 14 residues. J was trimmed by 8 bases and V by 1 base; bases with no gene match: 2. Germline V lookup: CDR1 LGHDT, CDR2 YNNKEL (reference sequence). For the CDR3, the DNA is TGTGCCAGCAGCCAAGGACTAGCGGGGAGTACGCAGTATTTT. Protein sequence: CASSQGLAGSTQYF.

This chain uses TRBV7-2 with TRBJ1-1; D gene ambiguous. The germline V gene encodes CDR1 SGHTA and CDR2 FQGNSA. The CDR3 spans 17 residues. Deletions cut 0 bases from V and 0 bases from J, with 14 bases between. CDR3 sequence (DNA): TGTGCCAGCAGCTTAGCGGACGTTGGGCTACTGAACACTGAAGCTTTCTTT. Encoded protein: CASSLADVGLLNTEAFF.

This clonotype came up many times. The CDR3 nucleotides are TGTGCCAGCAGCGCACAGGGCCATAACTATGGCTACACCTTC. Its translation: CASSAQGHNYGYTF. V is TRBV14 and J is TRBJ1-2, with D possibly being TRBD1 (6 bases). Germline V gene data show CDR1 as SGHDN and CDR2 as FVKESK. CDR3 length: 14 residues. Trimming took off 5 bases at V and 1 base at J, with 11 bases between the two ends.

This clonotype was picked up one time. This clone may be a read error of a much larger clone one base away. V is TRBV11-1 and J is TRBJ2-1; 10 bases map to TRBD2. V shed 5 bases and J 6 bases; nucleotides not matched to a gene: 7. The CDR3 consists of 15 residues. Per germline, CDR1 SGHAT and CDR2 FQDESV (reference sequence). The CDR3 DNA reads TGTGCCAGCAGCCCCGGGACTAGCGCTCGCAATGAGCAGTTCTTC. Protein product: CASSPGTSARNEQFF.

The sample holds many counts of this clonotype. The gene calls are TRBV7-2 and TRBJ2-7; possible D gene TRBD1, 5 bases. The CDR3 runs 12 residues. Germline V gene sequence: CDR1 SGHTA, CDR2 FQGNSA. Trimming left V 8 bases short and J 2 bases short, with 10 bases between. DNA for the CDR3: TGTGCCAGCCAAACACAGGCCTACGAGCAGTACTTC. Its protein product is CASQTQAYEQYF.

In this sample, this clonotype turned up a few times. Germline and junction disagree at one end, which may indicate a read error. The chain recombines TRBV29-1 with TRBJ2-5; tentatively, D is TRBD2 (6 bases). Germline V gene sequence: CDR1 SQVTM, CDR2 ANQGSEA. The CDR3 runs to 13 residues. CDR3 DNA: TGCATCGTTGAAGGCGGGAATGCAAAGACCCAGTACTTC. Its translation: CIVEGGNAKTQYF.

V gene TRBV15 combines with J gene TRBJ1-5; no definite D call. CDR1 LNHNV and CDR2 YYDKDF come from the germline V gene (reference sequence). V lost 8 bases and J lost 1, with 12 bases in between. There are 14 residues in the CDR3. The CDR3 here is CATAWGGSNQPQHF. The CDR3 nucleotides are TGTGCCACCGCCTGGGGAGGGAGCAATCAGCCCCAGCATTTT.

The rearrangement uses TRBV6-5 and TRBJ2-1; 9 nucleotides align to TRBD2. The CDR3 is 15 residues long. CDR1 is MNHEY and CDR2 is SVGAGI in the germline V gene. The V and J ends lost 7 bases and 10 bases, in that order; junction bases with no gene match: 14. DNA of the CDR3: TGTGCCAGCACCCTAACGGCGGGGGGGCTTCGCGAGCAGTTCTTC. Amino acid sequence: CASTLTAGGLREQFF.

In its sample, this clonotype was seen many times. The chain carries TRBV29-1 and TRBJ2-7, with 10 bases matching TRBD2. The CDR3 is 13 amino acids. From germline, CDR1 is SQVTM and CDR2 ANQGSEA. Trimming removed 4 bases from V and 4 bases from J; junction bases left unmatched: 4. CDR3 in amino acids: CSVAASGGYEQYF. In DNA form, the CDR3 reads TGCAGCGTTGCTGCTAGCGGGGGTTACGAGCAGTACTTC.

This clonotype showed up many times. The rearrangement uses TRBV5-1 and TRBJ1-1, with D hard to call. Germline values: CDR1 SGHRS, CDR2 YFSETQ. The CDR3 is made up of 13 amino acids. Trimming stripped 2 bases from V and 1 base from J, with 6 bases between. The CDR3 is CASSFTENTEAFF. CDR3 DNA: TGCGCCAGCAGCTTTACGGAGAACACTGAAGCTTTCTTT.

This clonotype was seen more than once but under ten times. The junction shows a germline mismatch at one end, possibly a read error. V usage is TRBV3-1 and J usage is TRBJ2-6; tentative D call: TRBD1 (6 bases). Germline V gives CDR1 LGHDT, CDR2 YNNKEL (reference sequence). The CDR3 covers 19 residues. The CDR3 DNA sequence: TGTGTCAGCAGCCACCCATTGGACAGAGAAGACTCTGGGGCCAACGTCCTGACTTTC. The encoded protein is CVSSHPLDREDSGANVLTF.

At least ten counts were recorded for this clonotype. V usage is TRBV20-1 and J usage is TRBJ2-7; D not certain. Trimming stripped 3 bases from V and 4 bases from J, with 16 bases between. The CDR3 consists of 14 residues. Per germline, CDR1 DFQATT and CDR2 SNEGSKA (reference sequence). CDR3 in DNA: TGCAGTGCTAGTAATCCACAGAATCCTTACGAGCAGTACTTC. It codes for CSASNPQNPYEQYF.

This chain links TRBV30 with TRBJ1-4, with D perhaps matching TRBD1 (6 bases). The V gene's germline CDR1 is GTSNPN and CDR2 SVGIG (reference sequence). The V end was cut by 0 bases, the J end by 7 bases, with 15 bases between. This CDR3 has 15 residues. CDR3 in amino acids: CAWSVQGGGSEKLFF. CDR3 sequence (DNA): TGTGCCTGGAGTGTACAAGGAGGGGGAAGTGAAAAACTGTTTTTT. Full variable domain (remainder filled in from reference TRBV30 and TRBJ1-4): SQTIHQWPATLVQPVGSPLSLECTVEGTSNPNLYWYRQAAGRGLQLLFYSVGIGQISSEVPQNLSASRPQDRQFILSSKKLLLSDSGFYLCAWSVQGGGSEKLFFGSGTQLSVL.

This clonotype has at least ten counts. The chain has TRBV28 and TRBJ2-5, with D possibly being TRBD2 (5 bases). With 7 bases removed from V and 5 bases from J, the gap between germline ends came to 17 bases. The CDR3 loop spans 14 amino acids. In germline, CDR1 is MDHEN, CDR2 SYDVKM. CDR3 in amino acids: CASTSGVMRETQYF. In DNA form, the CDR3 reads TGTGCCAGCACCTCCGGGGTAATGAGGGAGACCCAGTACTTC.

This rearrangement joins TRBV5-1 to TRBJ2-5, with 9 bases lining up with TRBD1. The CDR3 is 15 amino acids. The junction had 7 bases not matched to a gene; V was cut back by 3 bases and J by 4 bases. The V gene's germline CDR1 is SGHRS and CDR2 YFSETQ. The CDR3 protein is CASSYTTGGRETQYF. Written as DNA, the CDR3 is TGCGCCAGCAGCTACACAACAGGGGGCCGAGAGACCCAGTACTTC. Supplemented by reference TRBV5-1 and TRBJ2-5, the full variable domain reads KAGVTQTPRYLIKTRGQQVTLSCSPISGHRSVSWYQQTPGQGLQFLFEYFSETQRNKGNFPGRFSGRQFSNSRSEMNVSTLELGDSALYLCASSYTTGGRETQYFGPGTRLLVL.

This clonotype was seen a few times. V and J are TRBV11-2 and TRBJ2-7, with D perhaps TRBD1 (5 bases). The CDR3 runs to 15 residues. The germline V gene encodes CDR1 SGHAT and CDR2 FQNNGV. The germline V and J ends were trimmed by 5 bases and 3 bases, with 17 bases remaining between them. In DNA, the CDR3 is TGTGCCAGCAGCCCGAGTGGGGCCGGCCTCTACGAGCAGTACTTC. Translated: CASSPSGAGLYEQYF.

The genes are TRBV7-2 and TRBJ2-3; 9 nucleotides line up with TRBD2. V shed 3 bases and J 4 bases; nucleotides not matched to a gene: 5. From germline, CDR1 is SGHTA and CDR2 FQGNSA. The CDR3 is 15 residues long. The CDR3 region has the DNA TGTGCCAGCAGCTTCCAAGCGGGAGGAGCAGATACGCAGTATTTT. Residues: CASSFQAGGADTQYF.